Listed below are T cell receptor beta chains from one sample, sequenced in a study of blood T cells in healthy people across ages. In TCRdb, the 5' RACE reads were re-called with MiXCR into one record per CDR3 protein. The table shows 350,000 to 450,000 distinct CDR3 sequences, with 45% to 65% occurring only once. The sequenced material came from blood. The receptor source for this set is a man between 60 and 75 years old in good health. CDR3s include the opening cysteine and the closing phenylalanine or tryptophan. Fields, in order: J gene, V gene, CDR3 length, D gene, clone size, CDR3 DNA, CDR3 protein. The D gene is left open where the match is weak. A clone size is listed for some rows: how often the clone was seen (once, few, many), or a class if it is expanded.

TRBJ2-3 | TRBV29-1 | 13 | . | many | TGCAGCGTTGAATTGAGAGCCACAGATACGCAGTATTTT | CSVELRATDTQYF
TRBJ2-7 | TRBV18 | 14 | . | . | TGTGCCAGCTCACCGACAGGCAGGGCCTACGAGCAGTACTTC | CASSPTGRAYEQYF
TRBJ2-5 | TRBV7-2 | 14 | TRBD2 | few | TGTGCCAGCAGCCGGACTAGCGGGGTTAAGACCCAGTACTTC | CASSRTSGVKTQYF
TRBJ2-2 | TRBV12-3/TRBV12-4 | 16 | TRBD2 | . | TGTGCCAGCAGGCCCACTAGCGGGAGGGCGACCGGGGAGCTGTTTTTT | CASRPTSGRATGELFF
TRBJ2-2 | TRBV12-3/TRBV12-4 | 14 | . | . | TGTGCCAGCAGTTTAGCAGGGAACACCGGGGAGCTGTTTTTT | CASSLAGNTGELFF
TRBJ1-4 | TRBV7-9 | 14 | . | . | TGTGCCAGCAGCTCCAGGGCGGAGAATGAAAAACTGTTTTTT | CASSSRAENEKLFF
TRBJ1-5 | TRBV29-1 | 12 | . | . | TGCAGCGTTGGAACAGGCGGACAGCCCCAGCATTTT | CSVGTGGQPQHF
TRBJ2-5 | TRBV29-1 | 13 | . | . | TGCAGCGTTGGGGGACCGTCACAAGAGACCCAGTACTTC | CSVGGPSQETQYF
TRBJ2-2 | TRBV20-1 | 13 | . | . | TGCAGTGCTAGAGATCTACTAGCCGGGGAGCTGTTTTTT | CSARDLLAGELFF
TRBJ2-1 | TRBV7-2 | 15 | . | few | TGTGCCAGCAGACTGGGACTGACCACCTACAATGAGCAGTTCTTC | CASRLGLTTYNEQFF